This T cell receptor beta chain is drawn from a study of shared clonotypes between healthy human individuals. For the study at large: Used for every donor were three CD4 naive, three CD4 memory, two CD8 naive and one CD8 memory plate. Findings and limits, study-wide: Clonotypes not shared had lower generation probabilities than those common to all four donors.

Each sample came from a Caucasian adult donor living in Nashville, Tennessee. The DNA input per sorted-subset replicate PCR was roughly 0.2 ug, corresponding to some 30,000 T cell genomes. TCRdb's table, derived via immunoSEQ multiplex PCR, lists solely in-frame clones and lacks some. Of over a million clones listed, 78% were seen once; the top ten hold approximately 0.5%. CDR1 is SQVTM and CDR2 is ANQGSEA in the germline V gene. V shed 6 bases and J 4 bases; nucleotides not matched to a gene: 11. The CDR3 totals 15 residues. A word on this clone: What it recognizes is unknown.

The clonotype originates from a man younger than 35 in good health. Some clones in this sample may be carry-over from other donors' samples. Sequencing was performed on memory CD4+ T cells from PBMCs. Sample subset: CD45RA-negative fraction. V gene TRBV29-1 combines with J gene TRBJ2-1; TRBD2 aligns across 8 bases. The CDR3 region has the DNA TGCAGCGTCCTGCTGGGACTAGAAGAGTACAATGAGCAGTTCTTC. This gives the protein CSVLLGLEEYNEQFF.